This passage covers 8 T cell receptor beta chains from one sample sequenced in a study of vaccination and CD4 T cells after COVID-19. Treatment noted: 10-day PBMC culture with coronavirus spike peptide pools or control peptides (ViraFEST assay). Their antigens remain unidentified. The study sequenced cultured CD4+ T cell DNA using the Oncomine TCR Beta short-read assay. TCRdb re-derived calls from the PCR reads in MiXCR, one entry per CDR3 protein. The data show 20,000 to 25,000 distinct CDR3 sequences, roughly three fifths seen once. The specimen was CD4+ T cells from blood, cultured in vitro. Every receptor here comes from a human donor who had recovered from COVID-19.

The V gene is TRBV23-1, the J gene TRBJ1-3; D is unclear. TRBV23-1 is given ORF status, its function remaining uncertain. There are 11 residues in the CDR3. Trimming removed 9 bases from V and 4 bases from J, with 7 bases in between. CDR3 amino acids: CARVEGNTIYF. CDR3 in DNA: TGCGCCAGAGTTGAAGGAAACACCATATATTTT.

The V and J genes are TRBV6-1 and TRBJ2-7, with D maybe TRBD1 (6 bases). Germline CDR1 MNHNS, CDR2 SASEGT. The CDR3 extends over 13 amino acids. Trimming stripped 5 bases from V and 2 bases from J, with 10 bases between. In DNA, the CDR3 is TGTGCCAGCAGTAGTCGGACAGCCTACGAGCAGTACTTC. Translation: CASSSRTAYEQYF.

This clonotype has only a few counts. This sequence joins TRBV27 and TRBJ1-5; TRBD1 matches at 10 bases. The V gene end was trimmed by 0 bases and the J gene end by 6 bases; junction bases not matched to a gene: 2. Germline CDR1 reads MNHEY; CDR2 reads SMNVEV (reference sequence). The CDR3 contains 15 residues. CDR3 amino acids: CASSLSGTGVQPQHF. CDR3 sequence (DNA): TGTGCCAGCAGTTTATCTGGGACAGGGGTTCAGCCCCAGCATTTT.

The chain couples TRBV7-9 to TRBJ2-6, with D possibly being TRBD2 (5 bases). The CDR3 runs to 15 residues. V shed 5 bases and J shed 2 bases, with 10 bases lying between them. Germline CDR1 is SEHNR and CDR2 is FQNEAQ (reference sequence). In DNA form, the CDR3 reads TGTGCCAGCAGCCGCCGGGGTACTGGGGCCAACGTCCTGACTTTC. It yields the protein CASSRRGTGANVLTF.

This clonotype appeared a few times. V usage is TRBV24-1 and J usage is TRBJ1-2, with D hard to call. Per germline, CDR1 KGHDR and CDR2 SFDVKD. The V and J ends lost 5 bases and 1 base respectively, with 10 bases between them. The CDR3 has 14 amino acids. The CDR3 nucleotides are TGTGCCACCAGTGCTGGACCGCTTAACTATGGCTACACCTTC. Translating gives CATSAGPLNYGYTF.

The chain's CDR3 is CASSFWREGRKQYF. CDR3 coding DNA: TGTGCCAGCAGCTTTTGGCGGGAGGGGAGGAAGCAGTACTTC. The chain has TRBV11-2 and TRBJ2-7; 9 bases agree with TRBD2. Germline trimming cut 3 bases from V and 8 bases from J; bases unmatched to any gene: 8. The CDR3 is 14 amino acids. Germline V gene sequence: CDR1 SGHAT, CDR2 FQNNGV.

This clonotype has just a few counts. The CDR3 DNA is TGTGCCAGCAGTTATGGGCGCGGGAGGGCCGGCAGGGAGACCCAGTACTTC. Translating gives CASSYGRGRAGRETQYF. The chain is built from TRBV6-5 and TRBJ2-5; TRBD2 matches at 9 bases. J was trimmed by 5 bases and V by 3 bases; bases with no gene match: 13. The germline V gene has CDR1 MNHEY and CDR2 SVGAGI. The CDR3 is 17 residues long.

V gene TRBV6-1 combines with J gene TRBJ1-2, with unresolved D. Trimming shortened V by 3 bases and J by 8 bases, and 16 bases separated the two germline ends. The germline V gene has CDR1 MNHNS and CDR2 SASEGT. CDR3 length: 14 residues. The CDR3 DNA reads as TGTGCCAGCAGTGAGAAAGGGCCCGGGATGGGCTACACCTTC. This gives the protein CASSEKGPGMGYTF.